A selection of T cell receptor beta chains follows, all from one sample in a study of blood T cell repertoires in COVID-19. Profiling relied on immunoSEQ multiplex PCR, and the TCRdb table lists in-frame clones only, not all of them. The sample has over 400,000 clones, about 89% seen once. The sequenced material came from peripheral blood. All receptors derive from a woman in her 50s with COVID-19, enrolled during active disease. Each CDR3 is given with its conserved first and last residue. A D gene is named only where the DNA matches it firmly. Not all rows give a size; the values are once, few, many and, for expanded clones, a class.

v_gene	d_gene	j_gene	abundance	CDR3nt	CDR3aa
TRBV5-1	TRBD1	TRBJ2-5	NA	TGCGCCAGCAGCTTGGGGACAGGGGGGGAGACCCAGTACTTC	CASSLGTGGETQYF
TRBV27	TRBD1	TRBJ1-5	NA	TGTGCCAGCAGTTTATCGAGACGGCAGGGGGAGCCCAATCAGCCCCAGCATTTT	CASSLSRRQGEPNQPQHF
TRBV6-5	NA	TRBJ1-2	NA	TGTGCCAGCAGGACAGTTACGTATGGCTACACCTTC	CASRTVTYGYTF
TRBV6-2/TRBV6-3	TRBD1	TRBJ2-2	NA	TGTGCCAGCAGTTACAGGCCGAGAGGGGGCGGAGACACCGGGGAGCTGTTTTTT	CASSYRPRGGGDTGELFF
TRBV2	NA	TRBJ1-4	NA	TGTGCCAGCAGTTCCGCGGAGGGGGGGGCCGAAAAACTGTTTTTT	CASSSAEGGAEKLFF
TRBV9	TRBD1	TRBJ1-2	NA	TGTGCCAGCAGCCTGGACAGGGCCTATGGCTACACCTTC	CASSLDRAYGYTF
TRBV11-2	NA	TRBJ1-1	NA	TGTGCCAGCAGCTTAGAGGCATTGTACACTGAAGCTTTCTTT	CASSLEALYTEAFF
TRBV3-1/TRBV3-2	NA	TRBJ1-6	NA	TGTGCCAGCAGCCAACCCCGAGGGGGGGCTGATTCACCCCTCCACTTT	CASSQPRGGADSPLHF
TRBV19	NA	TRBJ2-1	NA	TGTGCCAGTAGCCCCCGGTCGTACTCCTACAATGAGCAGTTCTTC	CASSPRSYSYNEQFF
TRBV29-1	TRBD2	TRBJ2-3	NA	TGCAGCGTTACCTGGACTAGCGGGGGGAGCACAGATACGCAGTATTTT	CSVTWTSGGSTDTQYF
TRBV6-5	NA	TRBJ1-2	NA	TGTGCCAGCAGGCTCGGACAGACTAACTATGGCTACACCTTC	CASRLGQTNYGYTF
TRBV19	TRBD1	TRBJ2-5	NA	TGTGCCAGTAGTTGGGCAGGGGGTAGTGGAGAGACCCAGTACTTC	CASSWAGGSGETQYF
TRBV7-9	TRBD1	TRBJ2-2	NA	TGTGCCAGCAGCGATAACCCCCGGGACAGTAACACCGGGGAGCTGTTTTTT	CASSDNPRDSNTGELFF
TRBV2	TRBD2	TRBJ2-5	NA	TGTGCCAGCAAATTGCGGGGACTAGCCAAGTTGCAAGAGACCCAGTACTTC	CASKLRGLAKLQETQYF
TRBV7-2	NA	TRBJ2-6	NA	TGTGCCAGCAGCCCCCAGGCGATCCGCTCTGGGGCCAACGTCCTGACTTTC	CASSPQAIRSGANVLTF
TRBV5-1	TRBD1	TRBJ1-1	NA	TGCGCCAGCAGCCCCAGGACAGGGAACACTGAAGCTTTCTTT	CASSPRTGNTEAFF
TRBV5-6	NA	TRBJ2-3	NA	TGTGCCAGCAGCGTACCATCAACTGGGGAGACAGATACGCAGTATTTT	CASSVPSTGETDTQYF
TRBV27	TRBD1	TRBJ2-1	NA	TGTGCCAGCAGGGCCGGGACAGAATCGAGGGGCAATGAGCAGTTCTTC	CASRAGTESRGNEQFF
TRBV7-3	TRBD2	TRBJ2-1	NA	TGTGCCAGCAGCCTCGCGGGGGGGACTTACAATGAGCAGTTCTTC	CASSLAGGTYNEQFF
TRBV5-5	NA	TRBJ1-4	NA	TGTGCCAGCAGCTTGGAAAAGGCAGGGGACAAACTGTTTTTT	CASSLEKAGDKLFF
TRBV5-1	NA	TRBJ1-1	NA	TGCGCCAGCAGCTTGACAGGGTTGAACACTGAAGCTTTCTTT	CASSLTGLNTEAFF
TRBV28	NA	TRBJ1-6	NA	TGTGCCAGCAGTTTATCCGGGTCACCCCTCCACTTT	CASSLSGSPLHF
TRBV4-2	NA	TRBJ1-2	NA	TGTGCCAGCAGCCAAGGGGGCGCATATGGCTACACCTTC	CASSQGGAYGYTF
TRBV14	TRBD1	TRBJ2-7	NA	TGTGCCAGCAGCCAATTGGGGACAGGGCTAACCTACGAGCAGTACTTC	CASSQLGTGLTYEQYF
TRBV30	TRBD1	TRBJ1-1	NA	TGTGCCTGGAGTTTCTCCGGGACAGGGAACACTGAAGCTTTCTTT	CAWSFSGTGNTEAFF
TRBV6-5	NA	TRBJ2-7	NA	TGTGCCAGCAATAAAGGAGGGCCCTCCGAGCAGTACTTC	CASNKGGPSEQYF
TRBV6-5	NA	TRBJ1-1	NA	TGTGCCAGCAGTTACTCGAGAGTGAACACTGAAGCTTTCTTT	CASSYSRVNTEAFF
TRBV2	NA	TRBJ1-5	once	TGTGCCAGCACCGTTACAGGAATCAATCAGCCCCAGCATTTT	CASTVTGINQPQHF
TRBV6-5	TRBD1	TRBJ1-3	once	TGTGCCAGCAAACGGACAGGGGGAGTGTACACCATATATTTT	CASKRTGGVYTIYF
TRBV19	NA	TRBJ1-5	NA	TGTGCCAGTAGTATAGATGTCAGGCAGACAAGTCAGCCCCAGCATTTT	CASSIDVRQTSQPQHF
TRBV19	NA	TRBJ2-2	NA	TGTGCCAGTAGTCCCAGGACCGGGGAGCTGTTTTTT	CASSPRTGELFF
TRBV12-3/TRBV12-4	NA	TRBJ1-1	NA	TGTGCCAGCAGTTTTGACAGTTACACTGAAGCTTTCTTT	CASSFDSYTEAFF
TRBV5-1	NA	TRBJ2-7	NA	TGCGCCAGCAGCCTCGCCGGAGTCTCCTACGAGCAGTACTTC	CASSLAGVSYEQYF
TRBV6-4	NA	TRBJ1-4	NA	TGTGCCAGCAGTGACCGAGCAGGGGTTAATGAAAAACTGTTTTTT	CASSDRAGVNEKLFF
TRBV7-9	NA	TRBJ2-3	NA	TGTGCCAGCACCACCCCAGGGGTAGATACGCAGTATTTT	CASTTPGVDTQYF
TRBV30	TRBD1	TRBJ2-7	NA	TGTGCCTGGAGTACGGGACAGGGAGGCGAGCAGTACTTC	CAWSTGQGGEQYF
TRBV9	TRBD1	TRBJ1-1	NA	TGTGCCAGCAGCCCAGGGACAGACACTGAAGCTTTCTTT	CASSPGTDTEAFF
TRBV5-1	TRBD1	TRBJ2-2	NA	TGCGCCAGCAGCTCCCAGTACCCAGGGGGAAACACCGGGGAGCTGTTTTTT	CASSSQYPGGNTGELFF
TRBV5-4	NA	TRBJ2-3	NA	TGTGCCAGCAGCTTGGGGCGGGGATCGGAGACAGATACGCAGTATTTT	CASSLGRGSETDTQYF
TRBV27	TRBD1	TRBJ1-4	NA	TGTGCCAGCAGTTACTCACGACAGGGAACTAATGAAAAACTGTTTTTT	CASSYSRQGTNEKLFF
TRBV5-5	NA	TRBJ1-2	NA	TGTGCCAGCAGCGCTACTACAGGGATGGGGGGCTACACCTTC	CASSATTGMGGYTF
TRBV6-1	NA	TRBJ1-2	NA	TGTGCCAGCAGTGAAGGGCCCACAGGGCCCACCGGCTACACCTTC	CASSEGPTGPTGYTF
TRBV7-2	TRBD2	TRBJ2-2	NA	TGTGCCAGCAGCTTCCAGCGGGGGGTGAACACCGGGGAGCTGTTTTTT	CASSFQRGVNTGELFF
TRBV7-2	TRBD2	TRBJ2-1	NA	TGTGCCAGCAGCTTCCAAGCGGGGGGAAATGAGCAGTTCTTC	CASSFQAGGNEQFF
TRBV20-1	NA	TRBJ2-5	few	TGCAGTGCGCAGGATGGCGAGACCCAGTACTTC	CSAQDGETQYF
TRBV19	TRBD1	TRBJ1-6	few	TGTGCCAGTAGTGGCGGGACAGGGAACGGTTCACCCCTCCACTTT	CASSGGTGNGSPLHF
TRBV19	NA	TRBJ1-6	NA	TGTGCCAGTAGCCAACAGACAGATTCACCCCTCCACTTT	CASSQQTDSPLHF
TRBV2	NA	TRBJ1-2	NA	TGTGCCAGCAGAGATGACGGGAAGAGAGGCTACACCTTC	CASRDDGKRGYTF
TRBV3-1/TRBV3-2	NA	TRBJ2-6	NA	TGTGCCAGCAGCCAAGAGGGCCGGGGTCAAGGTGGGGCCAACGTCCTGACTTTC	CASSQEGRGQGGANVLTF
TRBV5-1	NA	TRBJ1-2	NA	TGCGCCAGCAGCTTCCAGGCAAACTATGGCTACACCTTC	CASSFQANYGYTF
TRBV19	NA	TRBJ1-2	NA	TGTGCCAGTAGCTCCACAGGGTTCGGCGGCTACACCTTC	CASSSTGFGGYTF
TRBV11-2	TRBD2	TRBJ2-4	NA	TGTGCCAGCAGCTTCGGGGGGGCCGGGAACATTCAGTACTTC	CASSFGGAGNIQYF
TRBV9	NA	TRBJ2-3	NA	TGTGCCAGCAGCGTAGTATCAGAAGATACGCAGTATTTT	CASSVVSEDTQYF